This T cell receptor beta chain was captured by sequencing in a study of Ad26.COV2.S vaccination and SARS-CoV-2 variants. Study-level background: Once, or twice with 56 days between doses, Ad26.COV2.S was given intramuscularly.

Method: immunoSEQ multiplex PCR; TCRdb's copy keeps in-frame clones and lacks some. Among more than 300,000 clones listed, about 86% were seen once. Germline CDR1 reads SGHKS; CDR2 reads YYEKEE (reference sequence). CDR3 size: 15 residues. The V end was cut by 1 base, the J end by 2 bases, with 12 bases between. This clone was seen a single time. Indicated treatment: some 20 received Ad26.COV2.S at low or high dose, single or two shots; about 5 received placebo; per-sample allocation not given. Samples were taken on day 63 after the first vaccine or placebo injection. The J gene is TRBJ1-2, the V gene TRBV5-5, with a possible D match to TRBD1 (5 bases). This TCR was recovered from a person between 18 and 65 years old who received the Ad26.COV2.S COVID-19 vaccine or a placebo. The starting material was peripheral blood, obtained in a trial of Ad26.COV2.S vaccine versus placebo. CDR3 coding DNA: TGTGCCAGCAGCTTGCTTGGGGCAGGGAACTATGGCTACACCTTC. Protein sequence: CASSLLGAGNYGYTF. Full variable domain (remainder filled in from reference TRBV5-5 and TRBJ1-2): DAGVTQSPTHLIKTRGQQVTLRCSPISGHKSVSWYQQVLGQGPQFIFQYYEKEERGRGNFPDRFSARQFPNYSSELNVNALLLGDSALYLCASSLLGAGNYGYTFGSGTRLTVV.